Listed here are 2 T cell receptor beta chains from one sample, sequenced in a study of blood T cell repertoires in COVID-19. Using immunoSEQ multiplex PCR, the repertoire was profiled, and TCRdb retains in-frame clones only, with some absent. The data show 150,000 to 250,000 clones, with around 82% seen just once and approximately 7.9% held by the top ten. Sequenced: PBMCs or T cells enriched from blood (not recorded which). The receptors were sampled from a man aged 35-49 years who had recovered from COVID-19.

The chain employs TRBV28 and TRBJ2-7; 8 nucleotides line up with TRBD2. V dropped 2 bases and J dropped 1; count of bases not matched to a gene: 1. From germline, CDR1 is MDHEN and CDR2 SYDVKM. The CDR3 is 14 amino acids. The CDR3 DNA is TGTGCCAGCAGTTTAGCGGGGGGATCCTACGAGCAGTACTTC. Translated: CASSLAGGSYEQYF.

The V gene is TRBV30, the J gene TRBJ1-1; D is perhaps TRBD1 (5 bases). Trimming pared 4 bases from V and 1 base from J, leaving 10 bases between. This CDR3 has 13 residues. CDR1 GTSNPN and CDR2 SVGIG come from the germline V gene (reference sequence). CDR3 nucleotides: TGTGCCTGGAACAGGTTACCGAACACTGAAGCTTTCTTT. Its translation: CAWNRLPNTEAFF.